This T cell receptor beta chain came from a study of PD-L1 blockade in urothelial cancer. Described time point: pretreatment peripheral blood. Germline V gives CDR1 ENHRY, CDR2 SYGVKD. There are 14 residues in the CDR3. TCRdb keeps only in-frame clones here, not all; method: immunoSEQ multiplex PCR. The sample yields roughly 63,000 clones, about 86% seen once. Concerning this clone: At one of its ends the junction is not consistent with the germline gene, which may arise from a read error.

Sequences were derived from PBMCs, sampled around atezolizumab (anti-PD-L1) treatment. The rearrangement links TRBV10-3 to TRBJ2-1; tentative D call: TRBD1 (6 bases). The clonotype comes from a man in his sixties or seventies with urothelial cancer. For the CDR3, the DNA is TGTGCCATCAAACCCTCAGGACAGTACAGTGAGCAGTTCTTC. Translated, it gives CAIKPSGQYSEQFF.